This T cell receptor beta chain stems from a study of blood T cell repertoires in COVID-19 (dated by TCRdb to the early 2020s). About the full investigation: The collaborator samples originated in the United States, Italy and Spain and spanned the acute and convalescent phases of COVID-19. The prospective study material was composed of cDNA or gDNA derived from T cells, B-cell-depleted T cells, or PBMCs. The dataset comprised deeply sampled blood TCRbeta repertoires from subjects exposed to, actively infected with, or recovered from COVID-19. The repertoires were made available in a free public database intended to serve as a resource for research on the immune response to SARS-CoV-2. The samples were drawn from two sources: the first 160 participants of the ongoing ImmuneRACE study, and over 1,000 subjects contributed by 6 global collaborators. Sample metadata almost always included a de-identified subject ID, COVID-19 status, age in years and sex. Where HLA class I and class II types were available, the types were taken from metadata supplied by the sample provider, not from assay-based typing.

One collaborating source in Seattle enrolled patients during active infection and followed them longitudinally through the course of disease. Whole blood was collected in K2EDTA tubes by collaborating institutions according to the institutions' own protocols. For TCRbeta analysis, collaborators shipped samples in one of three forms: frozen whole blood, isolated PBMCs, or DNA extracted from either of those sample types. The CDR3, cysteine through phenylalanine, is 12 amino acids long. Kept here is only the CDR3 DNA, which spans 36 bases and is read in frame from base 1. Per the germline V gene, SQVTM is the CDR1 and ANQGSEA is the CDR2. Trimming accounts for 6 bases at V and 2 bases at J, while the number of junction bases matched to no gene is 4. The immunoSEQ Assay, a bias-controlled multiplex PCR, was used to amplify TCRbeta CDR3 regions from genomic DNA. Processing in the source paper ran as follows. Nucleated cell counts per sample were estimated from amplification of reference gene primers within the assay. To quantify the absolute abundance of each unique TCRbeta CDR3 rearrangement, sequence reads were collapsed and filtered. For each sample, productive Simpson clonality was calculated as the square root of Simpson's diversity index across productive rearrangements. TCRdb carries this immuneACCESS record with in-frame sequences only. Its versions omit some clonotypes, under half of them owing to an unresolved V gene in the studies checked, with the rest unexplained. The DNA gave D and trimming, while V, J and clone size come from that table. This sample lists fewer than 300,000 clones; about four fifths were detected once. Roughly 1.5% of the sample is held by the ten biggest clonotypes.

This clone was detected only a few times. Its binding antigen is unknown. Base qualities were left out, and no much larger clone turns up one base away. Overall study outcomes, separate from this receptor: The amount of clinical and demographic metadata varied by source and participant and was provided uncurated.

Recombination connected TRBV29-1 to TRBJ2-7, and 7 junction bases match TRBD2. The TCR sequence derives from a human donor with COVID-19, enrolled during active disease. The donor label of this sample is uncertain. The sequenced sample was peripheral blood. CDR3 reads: CSVRGVTYEQYF. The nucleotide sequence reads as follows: TGCAGCGTCCGGGGGGTTACCTACGAGCAGTACTTC.